A single sample is the source of the 8 T cell receptor beta chains below, sequenced in a study of T cell responses to AZD1222 COVID-19 vaccine. The data were produced by immunoSEQ multiplex PCR, yet TCRdb's version contains in-frame clones alone and is incomplete. This repertoire shows 100,000 or so clones, more than 85% found once; its top ten account for roughly 1.1%. This specimen was peripheral blood, taken on day 0 of AZD1222 vaccination. The receptors shown here come from an adult in good health.

The chain is built from TRBV27 and TRBJ1-2; perhaps TRBD1 as D (5 bases). The V end was cut by 7 bases, the J end by 3 bases, with 18 bases between. The CDR3 has 15 amino acids. Germline assignment: CDR1 MNHEY and CDR2 SMNVEV (reference sequence). This CDR3 reads CASNPGQGLDYGYTF. In nucleotides, the CDR3 is TGTGCCAGCAACCCTGGTCAGGGTCTCGACTATGGCTACACCTTC.

In its sample, this clone was seen once. The V gene is TRBV7-2, the J gene TRBJ1-5; D is uncertain. In germline, CDR1 is SGHTA, CDR2 FQGNSA. V lost 0 bases and J lost 7, with 4 bases in between. The CDR3 sequence is 12 residues long. DNA of the CDR3: TGTGCCAGCAGCTTAGCGAACCAGCCCCAGCATTTT. As protein: CASSLANQPQHF.

This clone has a single count. This chain uses TRBV15 with TRBJ1-3, with D uncertain. Trimming stripped 3 bases from V and 6 bases from J, with 9 bases between. This CDR3 is built from 13 residues. Per the germline V gene, CDR1 is LNHNV and CDR2 is YYDKDF (reference sequence). The CDR3 DNA reads as TGTGCCACCAGCAGTGGAGGAATAAACACCATATATTTT. Amino acids: CATSSGGINTIYF.

This sequence joins TRBV11-2 and TRBJ2-1; TRBD2 aligns across 8 bases. Germline CDR1 and CDR2: SGHAT and FQNNGV. The CDR3 has 15 residues. The ends lost 1 base at V and 6 bases at J; junction bases unmatched: 5. CDR3 bases: TGTGCCAGCAGCTTAGTAGCGGGGTTTTCCAATGAGCAGTTCTTC. It is translated as CASSLVAGFSNEQFF.

The rearrangement links TRBV29-1 to TRBJ1-2; tentatively, D is TRBD1 (5 bases). V shed 4 bases and J shed 3 bases, with 15 bases lying between them. Germline loops: CDR1 SQVTM, CDR2 ANQGSEA. This CDR3 is 14 amino acids long. For the CDR3, the DNA is TGCAGCGTTGGAAGCTCGGGACGGGACTATGGCTACACCTTC. Protein: CSVGSSGRDYGYTF.

The V and J genes are TRBV28 and TRBJ1-5; no clear D gene. V was trimmed by 5 bases and J by 0 bases, leaving 11 bases between them. The CDR3 totals 15 residues. Germline-derived CDR1 and CDR2 are MDHEN and SYDVKM. The CDR3: CASSPRAHSNQPQHF. The DNA for the CDR3 is TGTGCCAGCAGTCCCCGGGCCCATAGCAATCAGCCCCAGCATTTT.

This clone is a singleton in its sample. The chain couples TRBV3-1 (or the pseudogene TRBV3-2) to TRBJ1-1, with TRBD1 as a possible D gene (5 bases). Germline assignment: CDR1 LGHDT and CDR2 YNNKEL (reference sequence). Trimming pared 4 bases from V and 5 bases from J, leaving 17 bases between. The CDR3 runs 15 residues. The CDR3: CASSLGAPSGTEAFF. DNA of the CDR3: TGTGCCAGCAGCCTTGGGGCCCCTTCGGGGACTGAAGCTTTCTTT.

The chain carries TRBV30 and TRBJ2-5; D might be TRBD2 (5 bases). Deletions cut 0 bases from V and 4 bases from J, with 9 bases between. This CDR3 has 13 amino acids. Germline CDR1 GTSNPN, CDR2 SVGIG (reference sequence). This chain's CDR3 is CAWSVRGLETQYF. DNA of the CDR3: TGTGCCTGGAGTGTACGAGGGCTAGAGACCCAGTACTTC.